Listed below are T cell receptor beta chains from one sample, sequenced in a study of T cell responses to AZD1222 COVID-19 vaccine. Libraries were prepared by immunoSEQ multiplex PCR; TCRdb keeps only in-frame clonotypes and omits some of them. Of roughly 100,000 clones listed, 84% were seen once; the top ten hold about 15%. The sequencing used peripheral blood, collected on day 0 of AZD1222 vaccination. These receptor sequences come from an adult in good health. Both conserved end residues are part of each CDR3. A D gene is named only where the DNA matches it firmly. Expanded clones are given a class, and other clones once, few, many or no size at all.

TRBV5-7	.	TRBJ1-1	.	CASSLGLTNTEAFF	TGTGCCAGCAGCTTAGGACTGACGAACACTGAAGCTTTCTTT
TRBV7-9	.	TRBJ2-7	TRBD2	CASSFTGTSGRSGEQYF	TGTGCCAGCAGCTTTACGGGAACTAGCGGGAGATCCGGCGAGCAGTACTTC
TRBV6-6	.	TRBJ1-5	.	CASSYGGGNQPQHF	TGTGCCAGCAGTTACGGCGGGGGCAATCAGCCCCAGCATTTT
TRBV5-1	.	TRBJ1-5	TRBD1	CASSPGTGSNQPQHF	TGCGCCAGCAGCCCCGGGACAGGGTCCAATCAGCCCCAGCATTTT
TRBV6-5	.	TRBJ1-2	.	CASSYLRGVYNGYTF	TGTGCCAGCAGTTACCTACGAGGGGTGTATAATGGCTACACCTTC
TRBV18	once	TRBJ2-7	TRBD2	CASSQGTSGRREQYF	TGTGCCAGCTCACAGGGGACTAGCGGGAGGCGTGAGCAGTACTTC
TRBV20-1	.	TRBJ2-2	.	CSASHTGELFF	TGCAGTGCCAGCCACACCGGGGAGCTGTTTTTT
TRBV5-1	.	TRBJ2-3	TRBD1	CASRQGATDTQYF	TGCGCCAGTCGACAGGGGGCCACAGATACGCAGTATTTT
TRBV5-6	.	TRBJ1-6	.	CASSSRGGGARNSPLHF	TGTGCCAGCAGCTCCCGTGGAGGGGGGGCAAGGAATTCACCCCTCCACTTT
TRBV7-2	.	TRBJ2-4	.	CASSLFLGADKNIQYF	TGTGCCAGCAGCTTGTTTCTCGGGGCGGACAAAAACATTCAGTACTTC
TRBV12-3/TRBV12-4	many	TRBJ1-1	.	CASSLSGASEAFF	TGTGCCAGCAGTTTATCCGGGGCTTCTGAAGCTTTCTTT
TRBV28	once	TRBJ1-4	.	CASSFQRAGRGEKLFF	TGTGCCAGCAGTTTTCAAAGAGCGGGGAGGGGTGAAAAACTGTTTTTT
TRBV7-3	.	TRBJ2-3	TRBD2	CASSRGLAGDGPLGQYF	TGTGCCAGCAGCCGGGGACTAGCGGGAGATGGCCCCCTAGGGCAGTATTTT
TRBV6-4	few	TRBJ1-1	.	CASSDRAGTEAFF	TGTGCCAGCAGTGACCGTGCAGGGACTGAAGCTTTCTTT
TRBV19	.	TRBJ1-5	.	CASSMGPPNQPQHF	TGTGCCAGTAGTATGGGACCGCCCAATCAGCCCCAGCATTTT
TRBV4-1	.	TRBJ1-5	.	CASSQEGTANQPQHF	TGCGCCAGCAGCCAAGAAGGGACGGCTAATCAGCCCCAGCATTTT
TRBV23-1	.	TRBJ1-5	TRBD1	CASSTTGDNQPQHF	TGCGCCAGCAGCACCACAGGGGACAATCAGCCCCAGCATTTT
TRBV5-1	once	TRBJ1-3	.	CASSLEGLLGNTIYF	TGCGCCAGCAGCTTGGAGGGACTTCTGGGAAACACCATATATTTT
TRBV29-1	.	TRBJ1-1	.	CSVESSKRNTEAFF	TGCAGCGTTGAAAGTTCCAAGAGGAACACTGAAGCTTTCTTT